This T cell receptor beta chain is drawn from a study of cytomegalovirus exposure and HLA in healthy donors. This PCR relied on a set of 60 Vbeta primers and 13 Jbeta primers. Sequencing was performed with immunoSEQ multiplex PCR; in TCRdb, only in-frame clones are kept and a portion is missing. The data show roughly 92,000 clones, about four fifths seen once. The clonotype comes from a man in his fifties in good health and CMV-seropositive. What was sequenced was PBMCs.

CDR3 DNA: TGTGCCAGTAGTAGCGATGCAACTAATGAAAAACTGTTTTTT. Translated, it gives CASSSDATNEKLFF. The V gene is TRBV19, the J gene TRBJ1-4; no reliable D call. Trimming took off 4 bases at V and 0 bases at J, with 6 bases between the two ends. The CDR3 has 14 residues. Looked up from germline, CDR1 is LNHDA and CDR2 is SQIVND (reference sequence).